These 21 T cell receptor beta chains share one sample of origin, sequenced in a study of blood T cell repertoires in COVID-19. Clones were sequenced by immunoSEQ multiplex PCR, and TCRdb holds only the in-frame ones, with some missing. The table lists roughly 30,000 clones, under 90% of them singletons, with about 15% in the top ten. Sequencing was performed on peripheral blood. All receptors come from a man aged 65 to 79 with active COVID-19.

For the CDR3, the DNA is TGCGCCACCCGGGACACCAAGTCCACAGATACGCAGTATTTT. This gives the protein CATRDTKSTDTQYF. The V gene is TRBV10-2, the J gene TRBJ2-3, with D possibly being TRBD1 (6 bases). The CDR3 loop spans 14 amino acids. The germline V gene encodes CDR1 WSHSY and CDR2 SAAADI. Trimming took 10 bases from V and 2 from J, leaving 16 bases between them.

The chain joins TRBV2 to TRBJ2-4, with D possibly TRBD2 on 7 matching bases. Germline V lookup: CDR1 SNHLY, CDR2 FYNNEI. The germline V and J ends were trimmed by 3 bases and 9 bases, with 15 bases remaining between them. The CDR3 is 14 residues long. CDR3 sequence reads: CASSDRGAGGIQYF. Here the CDR3 DNA reads TGTGCCAGCAGTGACCGGGGGGCTGGGGGCATTCAGTACTTC.

This chain uses TRBV9 with TRBJ1-6; D not resolved. CDR3 length: 15 amino acids. Trimming cost V 2 bases and J 8 bases, with 14 bases left between them. Germline V gene sequence: CDR1 SGDLS, CDR2 YYNGEE. DNA of the CDR3: TGTGCCAGCAGCGTTCGTGGGTCCGGGGATTCACCCCTCCACTTT. Translating it yields CASSVRGSGDSPLHF.

CDR3: CASSPGTGGYEQYF. The CDR3 coding sequence is TGTGCCAGTAGTCCCGGGACAGGGGGCTACGAGCAGTACTTC. The J gene is TRBJ2-7, the V gene TRBV19; 11 bases map to TRBD1. CDR1 and CDR2 (germline): LNHDA, SQIVND (reference sequence). V lost 5 bases and J lost 3; bases outside the gene matches: 3. The CDR3 spans 14 residues.

V and J are TRBV7-3 and TRBJ2-5, with TRBD1 as a possible D gene (6 bases). The CDR3 consists of 19 residues. V was shortened by 0 bases and J by 1 base, with 21 bases between the two germline ends. The germline V gene encodes CDR1 SGHTA and CDR2 FQGTGA. CDR3 DNA sequence: TGTGCCAGCAGCTTAACGATTTGTAGTGGTTGGACAGTCCAAGAGACCCAGTACTTC. It yields the protein CASSLTICSGWTVQETQYF.

V and J are TRBV30 and TRBJ1-2; D possibly corresponds to TRBD1 (5 bases). Germline V lookup: CDR1 GTSNPN, CDR2 SVGIG (reference sequence). The V end was cut by 4 bases, the J end by 2 bases, with 17 bases between. The CDR3 has 15 amino acids. The CDR3 here is CAWTLSDRQNYGYTF. The CDR3 DNA follows: TGTGCCTGGACACTCTCCGACAGACAAAACTATGGCTACACCTTC.

V usage is TRBV6-2 or TRBV6-3 and J usage is TRBJ2-3; 9 bases match TRBD1. The CDR3 has 15 residues. V lost 6 bases and J lost 6; bases outside the gene matches: 10. The germline gives CDR1 MNHEY, CDR2 SVGEGT. The CDR3 loop reads CASSLSDRGRDTQYF. CDR3 DNA: TGTGCCAGCAGCCTGTCCGACAGGGGGAGGGATACGCAGTATTTT.

The rearrangement uses TRBV7-2 and TRBJ1-1, with TRBD1 matching over 9 bases. The CDR3 is made up of 15 amino acids. Germline CDR1 reads SGHTA; CDR2 reads FQGNSA. V was clipped by 4 bases and J by 4 bases; unmatched bases: 7. The DNA of the CDR3 is TGTGCCAGCAGCTACCTACAGGGGGCGCGCACTGAAGCTTTCTTT. Translation: CASSYLQGARTEAFF.

The chain employs TRBV6-5 and TRBJ2-2, with 7 bases identical to TRBD1. Germline loops: CDR1 MNHEY, CDR2 SVGAGI. V gave up 6 bases and J gave up 7 bases; unmatched junction bases: 11. The CDR3 has 15 residues. The CDR3 here is CASRGGEGINGELFF. In nucleotides, the CDR3 is TGTGCCAGCAGAGGGGGCGAGGGGATAAACGGGGAGCTGTTTTTT.

CDR3 loop: CASSPAGDSGGVAKNIQYF. The CDR3 DNA sequence: TGTGCCAGCAGCCCAGCGGGGGATAGCGGGGGCGTGGCCAAAAACATTCAGTACTTC. V gene TRBV7-2 combines with J gene TRBJ2-4; 9 bases agree with TRBD2. The CDR3 length is 19 residues. Trimming cost V 5 bases and J 1 base; bases outside gene matches: 15. CDR1 and CDR2 (germline): SGHTA, FQGNSA.

V usage is TRBV7-8 and J usage is TRBJ1-5, with D perhaps matching TRBD1 (6 bases). Per germline, CDR1 SGHVS and CDR2 FQNEAQ. V shed 1 base and J shed 0 bases, with 16 bases lying between them. CDR3 length: 18 amino acids. The CDR3 DNA reads as TGTGCCAGCAGCTTAGAGAGGGACATCGCCAATAGCAATCAGCCCCAGCATTTT. Translation: CASSLERDIANSNQPQHF.

The chain uses TRBV11-3 and TRBJ2-3; 10 bases are shared with TRBD1. The V and J ends lost 2 bases and 3 bases, in that order; junction bases with no gene match: 8. Germline V gene sequence: CDR1 SGHNT, CDR2 YENEEA. There are 17 residues in the CDR3. The CDR3 sequence: CASSLWEWTGGTDTQYF. The DNA for the CDR3 is TGTGCCAGCAGCTTATGGGAGTGGACAGGGGGGACAGATACGCAGTATTTT.

The CDR3 DNA is TGTGCCAGCAGCGGGGGACACGGTACCGAGCAGTACTTC. It codes for CASSGGHGTEQYF. This chain links TRBV7-3 with TRBJ2-7; D is possibly TRBD1 (6 bases). Germline V gene sequence: CDR1 SGHTA, CDR2 FQGTGA. The CDR3 runs 13 residues. The V and J ends lost 5 bases and 6 bases respectively, with 14 bases between them.

This chain links TRBV5-6 with TRBJ2-5; 7 bases match TRBD1. The germline V gene encodes CDR1 SGHDT and CDR2 YYEEEE. CDR3 length equals 15 residues. The ends lost 4 bases at V and 2 bases at J; junction bases unmatched: 8. CDR3 residues: CASSQVGQRQETQYF. CDR3 nucleotides: TGTGCCAGCAGCCAGGTGGGACAGCGACAAGAGACCCAGTACTTC. Supplemented by reference TRBV5-6 and TRBJ2-5, the full variable domain reads DAGVTQSPTHLIKTRGQQVTLRCSPKSGHDTVSWYQQALGQGPQFIFQYYEEEERQRGNFPDRFSGHQFPNYSSELNVNALLLGDSALYLCASSQVGQRQETQYFGPGTRLLVL.

V is TRBV6-5 and J is TRBJ2-7; 11 bases line up with TRBD1. V trimming: 0 bases; J trimming: 2 bases; junction bases outside the gene matches: 0. CDR1 MNHEY and CDR2 SVGAGI come from the germline V gene. CDR3 length: 15 residues. CDR3 protein: CASSYSDRGPYEQYF. Here the CDR3 DNA reads TGTGCCAGCAGTTACTCGGACAGGGGGCCCTACGAGCAGTACTTC.

This sequence joins TRBV7-3 and TRBJ2-3; D might be TRBD1 (6 bases). Trimming shortened V by 5 bases and J by 7 bases, and 16 bases separated the two germline ends. This CDR3 is 14 amino acids long. Per the germline V gene, CDR1 is SGHTA and CDR2 is FQGTGA. The CDR3 reads CASSRGPQGNTQYF. CDR3 nucleotide sequence: TGTGCCAGCAGCCGCGGTCCACAGGGAAATACGCAGTATTTT.

The chain recombines TRBV18 with TRBJ2-3; perhaps TRBD2 as D (6 bases). Germline V gene data show CDR1 as KGHSH and CDR2 as LQKENI. CDR3 size: 15 residues. With 3 bases removed from V and 2 bases from J, the gap between germline ends came to 12 bases. The CDR3 nucleotides read TGTGCCAGCTCACCGGACTACCTAACCACAGATACGCAGTATTTT. Amino acids: CASSPDYLTTDTQYF.

This chain links TRBV7-9 with TRBJ2-3; TRBD2 matches at 11 bases. The germline gives CDR1 SEHNR, CDR2 FQNEAQ (reference sequence). The CDR3 spans 16 residues. With 5 bases clipped from V and 4 bases from J, the junction kept 8 bases outside the gene matches. The CDR3 spells CASSEDLAGGSDTQYF. As DNA, the CDR3 is TGTGCCAGCAGCGAGGATCTAGCGGGGGGCTCAGATACGCAGTATTTT.

V usage is TRBV5-6 and J usage is TRBJ1-2; a possible D gene is TRBD1 (6 bases). The CDR3 sequence is 14 residues long. V lost 0 bases to trimming and J lost 2 bases, with 8 bases between them. The germline CDR1 and CDR2 sequences are SGHDT and YYEEEE. CDR3 nucleotide sequence: TGTGCCAGCAGCTTGGGGGGGCAGAACTATGGCTACACCTTC. It translates to CASSLGGQNYGYTF.

This clone was detected only a few times. The chain recombines TRBV11-2 with TRBJ2-7, with 7 bases that match TRBD1. Germline CDR1 and CDR2: SGHAT and FQNNGV. V lost 5 bases and J lost 0; bases outside the gene matches: 4. CDR3 size: 14 residues. Here the CDR3 DNA reads TGTGCCAGCAGCCTGGACAGGCTCTCCTACGAGCAGTACTTC. This translates into CASSLDRLSYEQYF.

V gene TRBV19 combines with J gene TRBJ1-6; D call uncertain. The V and J ends lost 5 bases and 13 bases respectively, with 15 bases between them. The germline CDR1 and CDR2 sequences are LNHDA and SQIVND (reference sequence). The CDR3 totals 13 residues. DNA of the CDR3: TGTGCCAGTAGTTCCCGTTCCGTAGAGCCCCTCCACTTT. Translation: CASSSRSVEPLHF.